Below are 17 T cell receptor beta chains sequenced from a single sample in a study of blood T cell repertoires in COVID-19. The data were produced by immunoSEQ multiplex PCR, yet TCRdb's version contains in-frame clones alone and is incomplete. The table shows roughly 290,000 clones, with roughly four fifths occurring only once. Sequencing was carried out using peripheral blood. All receptors come from a person aged 70 to 85 with COVID-19, enrolled during active disease.

The chain carries TRBV6-5 and TRBJ1-2, with D maybe TRBD1 (5 bases). This CDR3 has 15 residues. Trimming took off 5 bases at V and 1 base at J, with 14 bases between the two ends. Looked up from germline, CDR1 is MNHEY and CDR2 is SVGAGI. The CDR3 loop is CASSTNRRGNYGYTF. In DNA form, the CDR3 reads TGTGCCAGCAGTACCAATCGAAGGGGTAACTATGGCTACACCTTC.

The CDR3 region has the DNA TGTGCCACCAGCAGGGCGGGCCTAGGTCGTTACGAGCAGTACTTC. Its protein is CATSRAGLGRYEQYF. This chain links TRBV15 with TRBJ2-7; a possible D gene is TRBD2 (5 bases). The CDR3 is 15 residues long. Germline V gives CDR1 LNHNV, CDR2 YYDKDF (reference sequence). V was clipped by 3 bases and J by 4 bases, with 16 bases between them.

Details on this clone: This specimen includes other DNA sequences encoding the same CDR3. The chain employs TRBV2 and TRBJ1-2; 7 bases align to TRBD1. CDR3 length: 11 amino acids. The trim removed 6 bases at V and 6 bases at J, leaving 1 base unmatched. Germline-derived CDR1 and CDR2 are SNHLY and FYNNEI. In DNA, the CDR3 is TGTGCCAGCAGAGGGACAGATGGCTACACCTTC. Translated: CASRGTDGYTF.

This chain links TRBV7-3 with TRBJ2-7, with D possibly being TRBD1 (6 bases). There are 15 residues in the CDR3. Germline lookup yields CDR1 SGHTA and CDR2 FQGTGA. V lost 1 base to trimming and J lost 1 base, with 11 bases between them. The CDR3 is CASSLMGAASYEQYF. The CDR3 coding sequence is TGTGCCAGCAGCTTAATGGGGGCGGCTTCCTACGAGCAGTACTTC.

The chain has TRBV11-3 and TRBJ2-3; TRBD2 agrees at 7 bases. Trimming removed 3 bases from V and 5 bases from J; junction bases left unmatched: 14. The CDR3 is 17 amino acids. CDR1 and CDR2 from the germline V gene are SGHNT and YENEEA. As DNA, the CDR3 is TGTGCCAGCAGCTTTTCGGTATTGGCGGGAGCAGGAGATACGCAGTATTTT. Amino acid sequence: CASSFSVLAGAGDTQYF.

This clone was found a few times. The V call is TRBV18, the J call TRBJ2-7, with a weak D call TRBD1 (6 bases). This CDR3 has 15 amino acids. V lost 0 bases and J lost 1, with 10 bases in between. Germline V CDR1 and CDR2: KGHSH, LQKENI. Written as DNA, the CDR3 is TGTGCCAGCTCACCACCGAACAGGGAATCCTACGAGCAGTACTTC. This codes for CASSPPNRESYEQYF.

This clone was found once. V and J are TRBV7-3 and TRBJ1-6; maybe TRBD1 (6 bases). This CDR3 region has 13 residues. V dropped 5 bases and J dropped 10 bases, with 12 bases sitting between them. Germline values: CDR1 SGHTA, CDR2 FQGTGA. CDR3 in DNA: TGTGCCAGCAGCACAGGGAAAGGGTCACCCCTCCACTTT. It specifies CASSTGKGSPLHF.

V gene TRBV19 combines with J gene TRBJ1-1; a weak D match, TRBD1 (6 bases). Germline V gene sequence: CDR1 LNHDA, CDR2 SQIVND (reference sequence). The germline V and J ends were trimmed by 5 bases and 6 bases, with 16 bases remaining between them. This CDR3 has 14 amino acids. This chain's CDR3 is CASSSGGLHSEAFF. The CDR3 DNA reads TGTGCCAGTAGTTCTGGGGGCCTTCACTCTGAAGCTTTCTTT. Based on the CDR3 plus reference TRBV19 and TRBJ1-1, the full variable domain is DGGITQSPKYLFRKEGQNVTLSCEQNLNHDAMYWYRQDPGQGLRLIYYSQIVNDFQKGDIAEGYSVSREKKESFPLTVTSAQKNPTAFYLCASSSGGLHSEAFFGQGTRLTVV.

The chain joins TRBV7-2 to TRBJ1-3, with D maybe TRBD1 (6 bases). V was trimmed by 5 bases and J by 1 base, leaving 15 bases between them. The germline V gene encodes CDR1 SGHTA and CDR2 FQGNSA. The CDR3 spans 16 residues. The CDR3 DNA sequence: TGTGCCAGCAGCCCGGACAGCGGGAGGTCTGGAAACACCATATATTTT. Encoded protein: CASSPDSGRSGNTIYF. Full variable domain (missing parts from reference TRBV7-2 and TRBJ1-3): GAGVSQSPSNKVTEKGKDVELRCDPISGHTALYWYRQSLGQGLEFLIYFQGNSAPDKSGLPSDRFSAERTGGSVSTLTIQRTQQEDSAVYLCASSPDSGRSGNTIYFGEGSWLTVV.

The gene calls are TRBV5-6 and TRBJ2-1; the D is unclear. V dropped 4 bases and J dropped 3 bases, with 8 bases sitting between them. The CDR3 contains 13 residues. Germline-derived CDR1 and CDR2 are SGHDT and YYEEEE. CDR3: CASSTPVYNEQFF. CDR3 sequence (DNA): TGTGCCAGCAGCACACCTGTCTACAATGAGCAGTTCTTC.

The J gene is TRBJ2-5, the V gene TRBV23-1; TRBD2 agrees at 10 bases. TRBV23-1 belongs to the ORF category, with a function that is uncertain. V was clipped by 0 bases and J by 9 bases; unmatched bases: 13. The CDR3 is 17 residues long. CDR3 coding DNA: TGCGCCAGCAGTCAATCGCTAGCGGGAGATACCATTGAGGCCCAGTACTTC. Protein: CASSQSLAGDTIEAQYF.

The rearrangement joins TRBV6-5 to TRBJ1-2; maybe TRBD1 (5 bases). V was shortened by 6 bases and J by 7 bases, with 21 bases between the two germline ends. Per germline, CDR1 MNHEY and CDR2 SVGAGI. There are 15 residues in the CDR3. The CDR3 sequence: CASRYAGTHTAGYTF. CDR3 nucleotides: TGTGCCAGCAGATACGCGGGGACCCATACGGCTGGCTACACCTTC.

The chain couples TRBV6-5 to TRBJ1-5, with D possibly TRBD1 on 5 matching bases. Germline V gives CDR1 MNHEY, CDR2 SVGAGI. This CDR3 is built from 15 residues. Trimming stripped 6 bases from V and 5 bases from J, with 17 bases between. In DNA, the CDR3 is TGTGCCAGCAGACGGTCCGGGACTCAGCATCAGCCCCAGCATTTT. Translated: CASRRSGTQHQPQHF.

The chain is built from TRBV7-2 and TRBJ2-5; tentative D call: TRBD2 (6 bases). CDR3 size: 13 residues. The ends were cut back, 4 bases at V and 5 bases at J, with 11 bases in the middle. Germline V gives CDR1 SGHTA, CDR2 FQGNSA. The CDR3 reads CASSSLAVETQYF. The CDR3 nucleotides are TGTGCCAGCAGCTCACTAGCTGTGGAGACCCAGTACTTC.

This chain uses TRBV7-3 with TRBJ2-2; 10 nucleotides match TRBD2. Germline CDR1 and CDR2: SGHTA and FQGTGA. Trimming took 4 bases from V and 7 from J; bases not matched to a gene: 9. The CDR3 covers 16 residues. CDR3 DNA: TGTGCCAGCAGCTCGCAGCGGGAGGGCCGTCACGGGGAGCTGTTTTTT. Residues: CASSSQREGRHGELFF. Full variable domain (missing parts from reference TRBV7-3 and TRBJ2-2): GAGVSQTPSNKVTEKGKYVELRCDPISGHTALYWYRQSLGQGPEFLIYFQGTGAADDSGLPNDRFFAVRPEGSVSTLKIQRTERGDSAVYLCASSSQREGRHGELFFGEGSRLTVL.

The V and J genes are TRBV2 and TRBJ1-2; 10 bases match TRBD1. Germline CDR1 and CDR2: SNHLY and FYNNEI. The CDR3 spans 16 residues. V was pared by 8 bases and J by 1 base, with 10 bases of the junction left unmatched. The CDR3 loop is CASAGTGAILNYGYTF. Written as DNA, the CDR3 is TGTGCCAGCGCCGGGACAGGGGCGATTCTTAACTATGGCTACACCTTC.

The chain recombines TRBV28 with TRBJ2-1, with 15 bases fitting TRBD2. The V and J ends lost 6 bases and 6 bases, in that order; junction bases with no gene match: 15. The CDR3 extends over 19 amino acids. Germline V gene data show CDR1 as MDHEN and CDR2 as SYDVKM. CDR3 in amino acids: CASSRATRTSGGAGNEQFF. DNA for the CDR3: TGTGCCAGCAGCCGAGCAACTAGGACTAGCGGGGGGGCGGGCAATGAGCAGTTCTTC.